This is a list of T cell receptor beta chains from one sample in a study of tumor-infiltrating lymphocytes in primary liver carcinoma. TCRdb re-analysed the multiplex PCR reads in MiXCR, keeping a single row per CDR3 protein. The sample lists a few hundred thousand distinct CDR3 sequences; 50% to 75% were seen once. Sequenced material: peripheral blood. These receptors were taken from a woman in her twenties or thirties with primary liver carcinoma and hepatitis B virus infection. Both conserved end residues are part of each CDR3. A D gene is named only where the DNA matches it firmly. Clone sizes are given selectively: once, few, many, or a class where the clone is expanded.

j_call	clone_size	d_call	cdr3_length	v_call	cdr3_aa	cdr3_nt
TRBJ2-2	many	NA	13	TRBV5-4	CASSPTGTGELFF	TGTGCCAGCAGCCCTACAGGCACCGGGGAGCTGTTTTTT
TRBJ1-3	many	NA	16	TRBV6-2/TRBV6-3	CASSLTGRSSGNTIYF	TGTGCCAGCAGTCTGACAGGCCGGAGCTCTGGAAACACCATATATTTT
TRBJ1-2	NA	NA	13	TRBV21-1	CASSQGTGRGYTF	TGTGCCAGCAGCCAGGGGACAGGGAGGGGCTACACCTTC
TRBJ2-7	few	NA	14	TRBV4-1	CASSQDQSAYEQYF	TGCGCCAGCAGCCAAGACCAGTCCGCCTACGAGCAGTACTTC
TRBJ2-7	NA	NA	13	TRBV29-1	CSVPDPTDYEQYF	TGCAGCGTTCCGGACCCGACGGACTACGAGCAGTACTTC
TRBJ2-1	few	NA	17	TRBV6-1	CASSEAGNRRKVNEQFF	TGTGCCAGCAGTGAAGCGGGAAACCGAAGAAAGGTGAATGAGCAGTTCTTC
TRBJ2-3	many	TRBD2	14	TRBV29-1	CSVIAGGRTDTQYF	TGCAGCGTTATAGCGGGAGGTAGGACAGATACGCAGTATTTT
TRBJ2-2	NA	NA	16	TRBV5-1	CANSLSQGKNTGELFF	TGCGCCAACAGCTTGTCCCAGGGGAAAAACACCGGGGAGTTGTTTTTT
TRBJ2-4	few	NA	16	TRBV6-2/TRBV6-3	CASTTHPDTAWNIQYF	TGTGCCAGCACCACCCACCCCGACACCGCCTGGAACATTCAGTACTTC
TRBJ2-6	NA	NA	15	TRBV28	CANSGGSSGANVLTF	TGTGCCAACAGTGGTGGGAGCTCTGGGGCCAACGTCCTGACTTTC
TRBJ2-2	once	NA	15	TRBV6-5	CATRDARSYTGVLFF	TGTGCCACCCGAGACGCGCGGTCATACACCGGGGTGCTGTTTTTT
TRBJ2-3	few	TRBD2	15	TRBV6-1	CASSPWTSGTDTQYF	TGTGCCAGCAGTCCATGGACTAGCGGCACAGATACGCAGTATTTT
TRBJ1-1	many	TRBD1	12	TRBV6-2/TRBV6-3	CASSLQGTEAFF	TGTGCCAGCAGTTTACAGGGGACTGAAGCTTTCTTT
TRBJ1-1	NA	NA	15	TRBV11-2	CAISLAQGLNTEAFF	TGTGCCATCAGCTTAGCACAGGGACTGAACACCGAAGCTTTCTTT
TRBJ1-2	many	NA	13	TRBV11-1	CASSPRRGDGYTF	TGTGCCAGCAGCCCCCGAAGGGGGGACGGCTACACCTTC
TRBJ2-1	few	NA	16	TRBV4-1	CASSRTGRPIDNEQFF	TGCGCCAGCAGCCGAACGGGACGCCCCATCGACAATGAGCAGTTCTTC
TRBJ2-2	few	NA	15	TRBV7-8	CASAWGASRTGELFF	TGTGCCAGCGCCTGGGGAGCGAGCCGGACCGGGGAGCTGTTTTTT
TRBJ2-5	NA	TRBD2	14	TRBV10-3	CATKREASQETQYF	TGTGCCACCAAGCGGGAGGCGAGCCAAGAGACCCAGTACTTC
TRBJ2-7	NA	NA	13	TRBV6-2/TRBV6-3	CASSYSPVYEQYF	TGTGCCAGCAGTTACTCCCCCGTCTACGAGCAGTACTTC
TRBJ1-5	NA	NA	15	TRBV28	CASSLMAGFNQPQHF	TGTGCCAGCAGTCTAATGGCAGGTTTCAATCAGCCCCAGCATTTT
TRBJ1-1	NA	NA	14	TRBV11-2	CAISFDRDVAEAFF	TGTGCCATCAGCTTCGACCGGGACGTCGCTGAAGCCTTCTTT
TRBJ2-7	NA	NA	15	TRBV11-1	CASSLVRVSSYERYF	TGTGCCAGCAGCTTAGTGAGGGTGAGCTCCTACGAGCGGTACTTC
TRBJ2-3	few	NA	13	TRBV30	CAWSPPGPDTQYF	TGTGCCTGGAGTCCCCCGGGCCCTGACACGCAGTATTTT
TRBJ2-7	NA	TRBD2	16	TRBV11-1	CASSPIMTSGMDKQYF	TGTGCCAGCAGCCCAATAATGACTAGCGGGATGGACAAGCAGTACTTC
TRBJ2-1	NA	NA	16	TRBV4-3	CASSQVSYRDRNGQFF	TGCGCCAGCAGCCAAGTTAGCTATCGAGACAGAAATGGGCAGTTCTTC
TRBJ2-7	NA	NA	14	TRBV6-5	CASSYSRIVGEQYF	TGTGCCAGCAGTTACTCGCGGATCGTGGGCGAGCAGTACTTC
TRBJ2-1	few	NA	13	TRBV6-2/TRBV6-3	CASSPTGYNEQFF	TGTGCCAGCAGTCCCACAGGGTACAATGAGCAGTTCTTC
TRBJ1-1	NA	TRBD1	12	TRBV11-2	CVGRQGWTEAFF	TGTGTCGGCAGACAGGGGTGGACTGAAGCTTTCTTT
TRBJ1-1	few	NA	14	TRBV6-1	CASSERGEDTEAFF	TGTGCCAGCAGTGAAAGGGGAGAGGACACTGAAGCTTTCTTT
TRBJ2-1	NA	NA	15	TRBV11-2	CASSLGVGHLNEQFF	TGTGCCAGCAGCTTAGGAGTAGGACACTTGAACGAGCAGTTCTTC
TRBJ2-7	few	NA	16	TRBV5-4	CASSSSPWAVNYEQYF	TGTGCCAGCAGCTCAAGTCCGTGGGCGGTTAACTACGAGCAGTACTTC
TRBJ2-7	few	TRBD2	17	TRBV5-1	CASSTGLAGGPSYEQYF	TGCGCCAGCAGCACCGGACTAGCGGGAGGGCCCTCCTACGAGCAGTACTTC
TRBJ1-2	NA	NA	14	TRBV5-4	CASSLAGQNYGYTF	TGTGCCAGCAGCTTGGCCGGTCAAAACTATGGCTACACCTTC
TRBJ2-5	NA	NA	15	TRBV9	CASSVVTGHQETQYF	TGTGCCAGCAGCGTAGTAACAGGGCACCAAGAGACCCAGTACTTC
TRBJ2-2	NA	NA	16	TRBV5-5	CASRSGPLLSTGRLFF	TGTGCCAGCAGGAGCGGACCGCTCTTGTCTACCGGGCGGCTGTTTTTT
TRBJ2-3	NA	TRBD1	15	TRBV13	CASSADRGRTDTQYF	TGTGCCAGCAGCGCGGACAGGGGACGGACAGATACGCAGTATTTT
TRBJ2-3	few	TRBD1	14	TRBV11-2	CVSSFSQGTDTQYF	TGTGTCAGCAGTTTTTCACAGGGGACAGATACGCAGTATTTT
TRBJ1-1	NA	NA	19	TRBV4-3	CASSQVLLGTETLNTEAFF	TGCGCCAGCAGCCAAGTATTGTTGGGGACCGAGACGTTGAACACTGAAGCTTTCTTT
TRBJ2-1	NA	NA	15	TRBV11-1	CVSNFRLSGYNEQFF	TGTGTCAGCAACTTTAGGTTATCTGGCTACAATGAGCAGTTCTTC
TRBJ2-2	many	NA	14	TRBV11-2	CASSLVGKIGELFF	TGTGCCAGCAGCTTAGTCGGCAAAATTGGGGAGCTGTTTTTT
TRBJ2-5	NA	NA	14	TRBV7-9	CASTRSLYPETQYF	TGTGCCAGCACCCGAAGCCTATACCCGGAGACCCAGTACTTC
TRBJ2-1	many	NA	13	TRBV6-5	CASSSGTTNEQFF	TGTGCCAGCAGCTCCGGGACCACCAATGAGCAGTTCTTC
TRBJ1-2	NA	TRBD1	15	TRBV2	CASSERGQPNYGYTF	TGTGCCAGCAGTGAAAGGGGGCAGCCTAACTATGGCTACACCTTC
TRBJ1-5	NA	TRBD1	17	TRBV6-6	CASSYPRTGSRNQPQHF	TGTGCCAGCAGTTACCCACGGACAGGGTCACGCAATCAGCCCCAGCATTTT
TRBJ2-5	NA	NA	13	TRBV30	CACYEGSGETQYF	TGTGCCTGTTATGAGGGGTCGGGAGAGACCCAGTACTTC
TRBJ2-1	NA	NA	15	TRBV6-1	CASSESSGSYNEQFF	TGTGCCAGCAGTGAATCTAGTGGGAGCTACAATGAGCAGTTCTTC
TRBJ1-5	many	TRBD1	15	TRBV4-2	CASSARQGASQPQHF	TGTGCCAGCAGCGCAAGGCAGGGGGCAAGTCAGCCCCAGCATTTT
TRBJ1-2	few	NA	15	TRBV6-5	CASSYSKDGGVGYTF	TGTGCCAGCAGTTACTCAAAGGACGGAGGGGTCGGCTACACCTTC
TRBJ2-2	NA	NA	13	TRBV11-2	CASSPGVSGKLFF	TGTGCCAGCAGCCCAGGGGTGAGTGGGAAGCTGTTTTTT
TRBJ2-7	few	NA	11	TRBV12-3/TRBV12-4	CASRWDHEQYF	TGTGCCAGCAGGTGGGACCACGAGCAGTACTTC